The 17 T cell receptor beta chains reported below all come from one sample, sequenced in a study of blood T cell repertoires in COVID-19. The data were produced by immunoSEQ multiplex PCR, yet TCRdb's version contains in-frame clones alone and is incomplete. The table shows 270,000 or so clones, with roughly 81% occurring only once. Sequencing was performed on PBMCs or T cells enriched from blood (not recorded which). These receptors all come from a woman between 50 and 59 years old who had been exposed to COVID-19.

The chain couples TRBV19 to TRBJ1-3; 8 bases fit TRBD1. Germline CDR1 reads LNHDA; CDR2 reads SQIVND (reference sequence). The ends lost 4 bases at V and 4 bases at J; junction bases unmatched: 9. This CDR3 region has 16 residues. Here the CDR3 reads CASSSPSTGEGNTIYF. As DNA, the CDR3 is TGTGCCAGTAGTAGCCCCTCGACAGGGGAAGGAAACACCATATATTTT.

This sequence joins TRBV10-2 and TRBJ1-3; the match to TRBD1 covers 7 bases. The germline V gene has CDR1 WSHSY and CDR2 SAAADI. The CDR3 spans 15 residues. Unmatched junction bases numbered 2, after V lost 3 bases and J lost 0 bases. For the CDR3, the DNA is TGCGCCAGCAGTGATCAGGGGGTCTCTGGAAACACCATATATTTT. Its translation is CASSDQGVSGNTIYF.

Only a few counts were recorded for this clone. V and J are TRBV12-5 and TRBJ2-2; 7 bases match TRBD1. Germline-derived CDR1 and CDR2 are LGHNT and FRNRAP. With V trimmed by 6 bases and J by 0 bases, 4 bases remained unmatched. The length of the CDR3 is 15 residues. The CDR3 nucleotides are TGTGCTAGTGGCCGACAGGGCACGAACACCGGGGAGCTGTTTTTT. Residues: CASGRQGTNTGELFF.

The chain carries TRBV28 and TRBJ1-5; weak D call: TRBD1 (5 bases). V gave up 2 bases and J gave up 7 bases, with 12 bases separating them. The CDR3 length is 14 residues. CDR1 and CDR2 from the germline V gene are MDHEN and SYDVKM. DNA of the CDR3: TGTGCCAGCAGTTTAGGGACTAGGGGACAGCCCCAGCATTTT. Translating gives CASSLGTRGQPQHF.

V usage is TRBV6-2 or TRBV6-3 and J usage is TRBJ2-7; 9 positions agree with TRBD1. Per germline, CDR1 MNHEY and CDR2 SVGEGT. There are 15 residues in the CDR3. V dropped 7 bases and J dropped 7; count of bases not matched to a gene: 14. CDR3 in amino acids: CASTPWGTGRMEQYF. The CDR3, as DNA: TGTGCCAGCACCCCTTGGGGGACAGGGAGGATGGAGCAGTACTTC.

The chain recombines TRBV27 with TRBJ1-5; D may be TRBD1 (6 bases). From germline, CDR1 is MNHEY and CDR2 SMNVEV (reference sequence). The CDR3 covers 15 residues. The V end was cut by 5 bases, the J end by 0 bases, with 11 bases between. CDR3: CASSPWTDSNQPQHF. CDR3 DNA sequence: TGTGCCAGCAGTCCCTGGACAGATAGCAATCAGCCCCAGCATTTT.

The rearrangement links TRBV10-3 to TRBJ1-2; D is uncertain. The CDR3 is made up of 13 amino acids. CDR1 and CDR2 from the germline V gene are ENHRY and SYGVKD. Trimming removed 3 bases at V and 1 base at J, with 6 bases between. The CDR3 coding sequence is TGTGCCATCAGTGAAGCTTTTAACTATGGCTACACCTTC. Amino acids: CAISEAFNYGYTF.

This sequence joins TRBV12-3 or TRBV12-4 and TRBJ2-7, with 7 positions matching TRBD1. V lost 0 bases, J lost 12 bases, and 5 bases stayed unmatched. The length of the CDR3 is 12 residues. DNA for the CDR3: TGTGCCAGCAGTTTAGCGACAGGGAGTCCGTACTTC. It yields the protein CASSLATGSPYF.

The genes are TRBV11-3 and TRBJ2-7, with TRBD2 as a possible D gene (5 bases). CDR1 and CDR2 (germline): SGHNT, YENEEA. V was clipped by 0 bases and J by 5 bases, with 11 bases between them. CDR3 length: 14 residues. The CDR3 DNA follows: TGTGCCAGCAGCTTAGATTCGGGCGGGCACGAGCAGTACTTC. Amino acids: CASSLDSGGHEQYF. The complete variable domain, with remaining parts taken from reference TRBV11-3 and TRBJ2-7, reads EAGVVQSPRYKIIEKKQPVAFWCNPISGHNTLYWYLQNLGQGPELLIRYENEEAVDDSQLPKDRFSAERLKGVDSTLKIQPAELGDSAVYLCASSLDSGGHEQYFGPGTRLTVT.

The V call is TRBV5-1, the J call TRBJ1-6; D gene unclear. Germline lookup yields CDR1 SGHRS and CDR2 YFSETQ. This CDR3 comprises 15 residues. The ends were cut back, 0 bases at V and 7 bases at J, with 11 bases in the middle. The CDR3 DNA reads TGCGCCAGCAGCTTGGACAGAGCTCTGAATTCACCCCTCCACTTT. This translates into CASSLDRALNSPLHF.

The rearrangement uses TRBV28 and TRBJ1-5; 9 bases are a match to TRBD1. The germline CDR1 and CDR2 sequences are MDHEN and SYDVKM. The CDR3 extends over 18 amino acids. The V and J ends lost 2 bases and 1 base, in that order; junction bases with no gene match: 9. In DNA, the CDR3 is TGTGCCAGCAGTTTACCCGCCGGGACAGGGTCCAGCAATCAGCCCCAGCATTTT. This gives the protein CASSLPAGTGSSNQPQHF.

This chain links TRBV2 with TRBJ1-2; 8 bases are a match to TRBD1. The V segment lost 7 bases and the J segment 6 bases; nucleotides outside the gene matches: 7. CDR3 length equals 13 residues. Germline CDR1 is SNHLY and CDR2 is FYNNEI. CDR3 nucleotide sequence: TGTGCCAGCATATCTCCAGGGGGCGATGGCTACACCTTC. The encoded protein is CASISPGGDGYTF.

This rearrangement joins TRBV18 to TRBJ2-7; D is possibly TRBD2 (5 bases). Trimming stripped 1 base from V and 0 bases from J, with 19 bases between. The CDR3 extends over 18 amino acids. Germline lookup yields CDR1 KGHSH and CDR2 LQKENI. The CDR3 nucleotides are TGTGCCAGCTCACCACAAGGTCTAGCAGGAGTTAGCTCCTACGAGCAGTACTTC. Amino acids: CASSPQGLAGVSSYEQYF.

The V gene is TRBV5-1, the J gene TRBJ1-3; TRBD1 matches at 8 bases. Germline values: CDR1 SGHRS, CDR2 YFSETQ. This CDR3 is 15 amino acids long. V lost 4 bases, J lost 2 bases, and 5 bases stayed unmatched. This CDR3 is CASSKGTGPGNTIYF. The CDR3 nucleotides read TGCGCCAGCAGCAAAGGGACAGGCCCTGGAAACACCATATATTTT.

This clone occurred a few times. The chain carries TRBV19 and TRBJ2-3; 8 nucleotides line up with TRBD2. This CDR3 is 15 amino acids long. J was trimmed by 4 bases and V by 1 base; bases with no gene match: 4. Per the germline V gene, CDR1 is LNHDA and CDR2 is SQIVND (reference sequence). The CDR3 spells CASSIAAAGADTQYF. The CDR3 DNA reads TGTGCCAGTAGTATAGCCGCAGCGGGGGCAGATACGCAGTATTTT.

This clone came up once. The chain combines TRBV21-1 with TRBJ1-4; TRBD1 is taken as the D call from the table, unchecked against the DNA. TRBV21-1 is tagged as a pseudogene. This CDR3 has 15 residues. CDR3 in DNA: TGTGCCAGCGAGCCTATCGGGACAGCTAATGAAAAACTGTTTTTT. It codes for CASEPIGTANEKLFF.

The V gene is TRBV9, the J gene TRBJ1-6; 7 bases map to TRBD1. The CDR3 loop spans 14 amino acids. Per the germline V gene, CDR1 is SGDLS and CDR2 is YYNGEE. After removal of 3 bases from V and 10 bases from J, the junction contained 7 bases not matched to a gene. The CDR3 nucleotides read TGTGCCAGCAGCGCCCGGGACAGCCGGTCACCCCTCCACTTT. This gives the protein CASSARDSRSPLHF.